The 7 T cell receptor beta chains given below trace back to one sample, sequenced in a study of tumor and adjacent non-tumor tissue in lung cancer. RNA was extracted from bulk tissue without any cell sorting. TCRbeta libraries were built with three rounds of nested PCR, modified from ARM-PCR. TCRdb used MiXCR to reprocess the multiplex PCR reads, holding one entry per CDR3 protein. The data contain approximately 100,000 distinct CDR3 sequences, around 75% of them singletons. Sequencing was performed on lung tumor tissue. Receptors were obtained from a woman aged 55-69 years with non-small cell lung cancer.

Remarks on this clonotype: One end of the junction varies from germline; a read error may be responsible. The chain has TRBV29-1 and TRBJ2-5; TRBD2 matches 9 bases. The length of the CDR3 is 12 residues. Germline V gene data show CDR1 as SQVTM and CDR2 as ANQGSEA. The CDR3 is CSVGTSRETQYF. The CDR3 DNA sequence: TGCAGTGTTGGGACTAGCAGAGAGACCCAGTACTTC.

A note on this clonotype: A much larger clone is a single base away; this may be a read error. This chain links TRBV6-5 with TRBJ1-3; no clear D gene. Trimming removed 10 bases from V and 4 bases from J, with 14 bases in between. The CDR3 contains 13 residues. Per the germline V gene, CDR1 is MNHEY and CDR2 is SVGAGI. For the CDR3, the DNA is TGTGCCATCCTGGAGGGTCCAGGAAACACCATATATTTT. This codes for CAILEGPGNTIYF.

Concerning this clonotype: At one boundary the junction diverges from the germline segment, which might be a read error. The chain employs TRBV20-1 and TRBJ2-5; possible D gene TRBD2, 6 bases. The CDR3 runs to 15 residues. CDR1 and CDR2 (germline): DFQATT, SNEGSKA (reference sequence). Written as DNA, the CDR3 is TGTAGTGCTAGACATGGAGGGGTTCCCCAAGAGACCCAGTGCTTC. It is translated as CSARHGGVPQETQCF.

To note about this clonotype: The junction shows a germline mismatch at one end, possibly a read error. The chain uses TRBV6-5 and TRBJ1-6, with D tentatively TRBD1 (6 bases). This CDR3 comprises 12 residues. CDR1 and CDR2 from the germline V gene are MNHEY and SVGAGI. This CDR3 is CANHGTCSPLHF. For the CDR3, the DNA is TGTGCTAACCACGGGACATGTTCACCCCTCCATTTT.

Concerning this clonotype: Possible read error: a much larger clone is one base away. Without the conserved terminal phenylalanine or tryptophan, this CDR3 likely stems from a read error. This chain links TRBV11-2 with TRBJ1-4, with D unclear. The germline V gene encodes CDR1 SGHAT and CDR2 FQNNGV. Trimming stripped 4 bases from V and 8 bases from J, with 8 bases between. CDR3 size: 12 residues. The DNA for the CDR3 is TGTGCCAGCAGCTCAGCGCGCGAAAAACTGTTTATT. This encodes CASSSAREKLFI.

A remark on this clonotype: A read error may explain this, as a much larger clone is one base away. V is TRBV20-1 and J is TRBJ2-5; 7 positions match TRBD2. This CDR3 region has 16 residues. Germline CDR1 DFQATT, CDR2 SNEGSKA (reference sequence). CDR3 in DNA: TGCAGTGCTAGAGATCCCCAGGCGTGGGGAGGGGAGACCGAGTACTTC. Its translation is CSARDPQAWGGETEYF.

About this clonotype itself: Lacking the conserved final phenylalanine or tryptophan, this CDR3 likely reflects a read error. This sequence joins TRBV11-2 and TRBJ1-1; D unclear. Trimming took off 5 bases at V and 5 bases at J, with 12 bases between the two ends. The CDR3 is 13 residues long. In germline, CDR1 is SGHAT, CDR2 FQNNGV. The CDR3 bases are TGTGCCAGCAGCCCCCGGTGCGAGACTGAAGCTTTCCTT. Protein: CASSPRCETEAFL.